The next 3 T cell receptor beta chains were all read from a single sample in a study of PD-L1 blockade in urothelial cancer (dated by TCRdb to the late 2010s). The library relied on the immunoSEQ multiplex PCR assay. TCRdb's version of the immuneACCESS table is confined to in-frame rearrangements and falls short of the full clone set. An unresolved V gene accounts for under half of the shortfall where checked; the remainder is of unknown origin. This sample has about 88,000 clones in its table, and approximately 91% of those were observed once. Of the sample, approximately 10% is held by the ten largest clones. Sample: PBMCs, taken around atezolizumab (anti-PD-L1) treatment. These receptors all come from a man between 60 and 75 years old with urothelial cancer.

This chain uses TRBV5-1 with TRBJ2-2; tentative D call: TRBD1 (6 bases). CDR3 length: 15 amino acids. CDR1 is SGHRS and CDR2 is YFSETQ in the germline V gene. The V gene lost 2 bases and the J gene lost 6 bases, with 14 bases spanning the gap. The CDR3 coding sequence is TGCGCCAGCAGCTTCATAACAGGGTCCCCCGGGGAGCTGTTTTTT. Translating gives CASSFITGSPGELFF.

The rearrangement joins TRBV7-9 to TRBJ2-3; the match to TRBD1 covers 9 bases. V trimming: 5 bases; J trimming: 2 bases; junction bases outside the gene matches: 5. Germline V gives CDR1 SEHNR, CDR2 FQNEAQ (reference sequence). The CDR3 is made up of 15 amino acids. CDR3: CASSLWDRVTDTQYF. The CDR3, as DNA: TGTGCCAGCAGCCTTTGGGACAGGGTCACAGATACGCAGTATTTT.

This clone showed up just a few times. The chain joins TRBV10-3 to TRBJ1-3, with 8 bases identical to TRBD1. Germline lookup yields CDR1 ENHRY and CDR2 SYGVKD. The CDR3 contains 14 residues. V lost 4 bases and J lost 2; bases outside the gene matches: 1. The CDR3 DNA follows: TGTGCCATCAGTGTACAGGGGGCTGGAAACACCATATATTTT. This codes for CAISVQGAGNTIYF.